Listed below are T cell receptor beta chains from one sample, sequenced in a study of shared clonotypes between healthy human individuals. Sequencing was performed with immunoSEQ multiplex PCR; in TCRdb, only in-frame clones are kept and a portion is missing. The sample has under 2.5 million clones, about 90% seen once. Sample: naive CD4+ T cells from PBMCs. The receptors shown here come from a man younger than 30 in good health. Some clones in this sample may be carry-over from other donors' samples. The CDR3 runs from the conserved cysteine through the conserved F or W. D genes are given only for firm matches. Size is stated for part of the rows, as once, few or many counts, or as a class when the clone is expanded.

v_call: TRBV11-2; j_call: TRBJ1-3; d_call: NA; clone_size: NA; cdr3_aa: CASRSIRGLGGNTIYF; cdr3_nt: TGTGCCAGCCGATCTATACGGGGGCTCGGCGGAAACACCATATATTTT
v_call: TRBV5-1; j_call: TRBJ1-4; d_call: TRBD1; clone_size: NA; cdr3_aa: CASSGAGTGAEKLFF; cdr3_nt: TGCGCCAGCAGCGGGGCCGGGACAGGGGCTGAAAAACTGTTTTTT
v_call: TRBV5-1; j_call: TRBJ2-5; d_call: TRBD1; clone_size: NA; cdr3_aa: CASSWMGFGTGVETQYF; cdr3_nt: TGCGCCAGCAGCTGGATGGGGTTCGGGACAGGTGTAGAGACCCAGTACTTC
v_call: TRBV5-6; j_call: TRBJ1-5; d_call: NA; clone_size: NA; cdr3_aa: CASSFSIQGGNQPQHF; cdr3_nt: TGTGCCAGCAGCTTTTCCATACAGGGTGGCAATCAGCCCCAGCATTTT
v_call: TRBV2; j_call: TRBJ2-5; d_call: NA; clone_size: once; cdr3_aa: CASSVWREVETQYF; cdr3_nt: TGTGCCAGCAGTGTTTGGCGGGAAGTGGAGACCCAGTACTTC
v_call: TRBV28; j_call: TRBJ2-1; d_call: NA; clone_size: NA; cdr3_aa: CASSDPFGGASSRYNEQFF; cdr3_nt: TGTGCCAGCAGTGACCCCTTCGGGGGAGCGTCTTCGAGGTACAATGAGCAGTTCTTC
v_call: TRBV6-5; j_call: TRBJ1-2; d_call: TRBD1; clone_size: NA; cdr3_aa: CASRNRGSGYTF; cdr3_nt: TGTGCCAGCAGAAACAGGGGATCTGGCTACACCTTC
v_call: TRBV5-4; j_call: TRBJ1-2; d_call: NA; clone_size: NA; cdr3_aa: CASSLGHEDGYTF; cdr3_nt: TGTGCCAGCAGCTTGGGACATGAAGATGGCTACACCTTC
v_call: TRBV27; j_call: TRBJ2-6; d_call: TRBD1; clone_size: NA; cdr3_aa: CASSPTDRGRVSGANVLTF; cdr3_nt: TGTGCCAGCAGTCCAACCGACAGGGGGCGAGTATCTGGGGCCAACGTCCTGACTTTC
v_call: TRBV5-1; j_call: TRBJ2-3; d_call: TRBD2; clone_size: once; cdr3_aa: CASSLAGASTDTQYF; cdr3_nt: TGCGCCAGCAGCCTGGCGGGAGCAAGCACAGATACGCAGTATTTT
v_call: TRBV6-5; j_call: TRBJ1-4; d_call: NA; clone_size: few; cdr3_aa: CASRRREKLFF; cdr3_nt: TGTGCCAGCAGGAGGAGAGAAAAACTGTTTTTT
v_call: TRBV6-1; j_call: TRBJ1-3; d_call: NA; clone_size: NA; cdr3_aa: CASSVAWRRNTIYF; cdr3_nt: TGTGCCAGCAGTGTCGCCTGGCGGAGAAACACCATATATTTT
v_call: TRBV30; j_call: TRBJ2-2; d_call: NA; clone_size: NA; cdr3_aa: CAWSVLIGELFF; cdr3_nt: TGTGCCTGGAGTGTTCTGATCGGGGAGCTGTTTTTT
v_call: TRBV28; j_call: TRBJ2-3; d_call: NA; clone_size: NA; cdr3_aa: CASSQRTGTDTQYF; cdr3_nt: TGTGCCAGCAGCCAGAGGACAGGCACAGATACGCAGTATTTT
v_call: TRBV27; j_call: TRBJ2-7; d_call: TRBD1; clone_size: NA; cdr3_aa: CASSARQGGAYEQYF; cdr3_nt: TGTGCCAGCAGTGCGAGACAGGGGGGTGCCTACGAGCAGTACTTC
v_call: TRBV29-1; j_call: TRBJ2-3; d_call: NA; clone_size: NA; cdr3_aa: CSVSSTDTQYF; cdr3_nt: TGCAGCGTTAGTAGCACAGATACGCAGTATTTT
v_call: TRBV4-3; j_call: TRBJ2-3; d_call: TRBD1; clone_size: NA; cdr3_aa: CASSRTGVTDTQYF; cdr3_nt: TGCGCCAGCAGCCGAACAGGGGTGACAGATACGCAGTATTTT
v_call: TRBV28; j_call: TRBJ1-4; d_call: NA; clone_size: NA; cdr3_aa: CASSRGGEDEKLFF; cdr3_nt: TGTGCCAGCAGCCGGGGAGGCGAGGATGAAAAACTGTTTTTT
v_call: TRBV7-3; j_call: TRBJ2-7; d_call: TRBD1; clone_size: NA; cdr3_aa: CASSFGTGGLYEQYF; cdr3_nt: TGTGCCAGCAGCTTCGGGACAGGGGGTCTCTACGAGCAGTACTTC
v_call: TRBV28; j_call: TRBJ2-7; d_call: NA; clone_size: NA; cdr3_aa: CASIQRGFRSVEQYF; cdr3_nt: TGTGCCAGCATCCAAAGGGGGTTCCGGAGTGTCGAGCAGTACTTC
v_call: TRBV20-1; j_call: TRBJ2-7; d_call: NA; clone_size: NA; cdr3_aa: CSAGRGHEQYF; cdr3_nt: TGCAGTGCTGGCAGGGGCCACGAGCAGTACTTC
v_call: TRBV7-2; j_call: TRBJ2-3; d_call: NA; clone_size: NA; cdr3_aa: CASSLASGTLALTDTQYF; cdr3_nt: TGTGCCAGCAGCTTAGCTTCCGGGACTCTGGCTCTCACAGATACGCAGTATTTT
v_call: TRBV5-4; j_call: TRBJ2-7; d_call: TRBD1; clone_size: NA; cdr3_aa: CASSVRQGGEQYF; cdr3_nt: TGTGCCAGCAGCGTTAGACAGGGGGGCGAGCAGTACTTC
v_call: TRBV25-1; j_call: TRBJ2-7; d_call: NA; clone_size: NA; cdr3_aa: CASSDGRTQYF; cdr3_nt: TGTGCCAGCAGTGATGGGCGGACTCAGTACTTC
v_call: TRBV11-3; j_call: TRBJ1-1; d_call: TRBD1; clone_size: NA; cdr3_aa: CASSPGTGVEAFF; cdr3_nt: TGTGCCAGCAGCCCGGGGACAGGTGTTGAAGCTTTCTTT
v_call: TRBV15; j_call: TRBJ2-7; d_call: NA; clone_size: NA; cdr3_aa: CATSRGRVYEQYF; cdr3_nt: TGTGCCACCAGCAGAGGACGGGTATACGAGCAGTACTTC
v_call: TRBV30; j_call: TRBJ1-5; d_call: NA; clone_size: NA; cdr3_aa: CAWSGQEIQPQHF; cdr3_nt: TGTGCCTGGAGTGGGCAGGAAATCCAGCCCCAGCATTTT
v_call: TRBV29-1; j_call: TRBJ1-2; d_call: NA; clone_size: NA; cdr3_aa: CSVEGQVYGYTF; cdr3_nt: TGCAGCGTTGAAGGTCAGGTCTATGGCTACACCTTC
v_call: TRBV30; j_call: TRBJ1-4; d_call: NA; clone_size: NA; cdr3_aa: CAWSVVSSGGEKLFF; cdr3_nt: TGTGCCTGGAGTGTAGTAAGCAGCGGAGGTGAAAAACTGTTTTTT
v_call: TRBV5-4; j_call: TRBJ2-3; d_call: NA; clone_size: NA; cdr3_aa: CASSLVGASQYF; cdr3_nt: TGTGCCAGCAGCTTGGTTGGCGCCTCGCAGTATTTT
v_call: TRBV2; j_call: TRBJ1-2; d_call: NA; clone_size: NA; cdr3_aa: CASTPEVQYGYTF; cdr3_nt: TGTGCCAGCACCCCTGAGGTGCAATATGGCTACACCTTC
v_call: TRBV5-1; j_call: TRBJ2-3; d_call: NA; clone_size: once; cdr3_aa: CASSRQRGANTQYF; cdr3_nt: TGCGCCAGCAGCCGTCAGCGAGGGGCAAATACGCAGTATTTT
v_call: TRBV27; j_call: TRBJ1-5; d_call: TRBD1; clone_size: NA; cdr3_aa: CASSSLGDRGDQPQHF; cdr3_nt: TGTGCCAGCAGTTCCCTTGGCGACAGGGGGGATCAGCCCCAGCATTTT
v_call: TRBV28; j_call: TRBJ2-7; d_call: TRBD2; clone_size: once; cdr3_aa: CASSGPGLADPYEQYF; cdr3_nt: TGTGCCAGCAGTGGGCCGGGACTAGCTGACCCCTACGAGCAGTACTTC
v_call: TRBV29-1; j_call: TRBJ1-1; d_call: TRBD1; clone_size: few; cdr3_aa: CSVQGDRTGTMNTEAFF; cdr3_nt: TGCAGCGTACAGGGGGACCGGACAGGGACTATGAACACTGAAGCTTTCTTT
v_call: TRBV5-4; j_call: TRBJ2-1; d_call: TRBD2; clone_size: NA; cdr3_aa: CASSQGLAGPYNEQFF; cdr3_nt: TGTGCCAGCAGCCAGGGACTAGCGGGCCCCTACAATGAGCAGTTCTTC
v_call: TRBV18; j_call: TRBJ1-1; d_call: NA; clone_size: NA; cdr3_aa: CASSPLSENTEAFF; cdr3_nt: TGTGCCAGCTCACCATTGTCAGAGAACACTGAAGCTTTCTTT
v_call: TRBV11-3; j_call: TRBJ2-2; d_call: NA; clone_size: NA; cdr3_aa: CASSLARTGELFF; cdr3_nt: TGTGCCAGCAGCTTAGCGCGCACCGGGGAGCTGTTTTTT
v_call: TRBV18; j_call: TRBJ1-1; d_call: TRBD1; clone_size: NA; cdr3_aa: CASSPPDRGGTEAFF; cdr3_nt: TGTGCCAGCTCACCACCGGACAGGGGAGGCACTGAAGCTTTCTTT
v_call: TRBV9; j_call: TRBJ1-1; d_call: NA; clone_size: NA; cdr3_aa: CASSATAGPAEAFF; cdr3_nt: TGTGCCAGCAGCGCGACCGCAGGGCCCGCTGAAGCTTTCTTT
v_call: TRBV7-6; j_call: TRBJ2-1; d_call: TRBD2; clone_size: NA; cdr3_aa: CASSLWTSTDEQFF; cdr3_nt: TGTGCCAGCAGCTTATGGACTAGCACAGATGAGCAGTTCTTC
v_call: TRBV30; j_call: TRBJ2-1; d_call: NA; clone_size: NA; cdr3_aa: CAWSPVRWQDEQFF; cdr3_nt: TGTGCCTGGAGCCCCGTGAGGTGGCAGGATGAGCAGTTCTTC